The 30 T cell receptor beta chains presented below share a single source sample, sequenced in a study of breast tumors, draining lymph nodes, adjacent tissues. Breast cancer patients provided tissue from their axillary draining lymph nodes. TCRdb processed the multiplex PCR reads anew with MiXCR; each CDR3 protein has one entry. Here the sample spans around 290,000 distinct CDR3 sequences, 30% to 35% being singletons. The sample was axillary lymph node tissue. The receptors come from a female donor with breast cancer. Some clones in this sample may be carry-over from other donors' samples.

This clonotype was observed many times. This chain links TRBV9 with TRBJ2-2, with 10 bases that match TRBD2. The J segment lost 3 bases and the V segment lost 3 bases, leaving 2 bases of the junction unmatched. The CDR3 sequence is 15 residues long. Germline V gives CDR1 SGDLS, CDR2 YYNGEE. The DNA of the CDR3 is TGTGCCAGCAGCGGGGGACTAGCGCACACCGGGGAGCTGTTTTTT. This translates into CASSGGLAHTGELFF.

In its sample, this clonotype was seen a few times. The rearrangement uses TRBV3-1 and TRBJ1-5, with D possibly being TRBD1 (5 bases). The CDR3 is 17 amino acids. The ends were cut back, 4 bases at V and 3 bases at J, with 19 bases in the middle. Looked up from germline, CDR1 is LGHDT and CDR2 is YNNKEL (reference sequence). The CDR3 nucleotides are TGTGCCAGCAGCCTCCCAGCGATTAGACAGAACAATCAGCCCCAGCATTTT. Its translation: CASSLPAIRQNNQPQHF.

Regarding this clonotype: This may come from a read error, since a much larger clone is one base off. The rearrangement uses TRBV12-3 or TRBV12-4 and TRBJ2-1; 8 bases align to TRBD2. The CDR3 spans 18 residues. With 5 bases clipped from V and 8 bases from J, the junction kept 20 bases outside the gene matches. CDR3 region: CASSPSILAEALRDEQFF. CDR3 nucleotides: TGTGCCAGCAGTCCGTCGATACTAGCGGAGGCCCTTAGGGATGAGCAGTTCTTC.

This clonotype appeared many times. This rearrangement joins TRBV5-4 to TRBJ2-7, with TRBD1 identical over 7 bases. The CDR3 totals 14 residues. In germline, CDR1 is SGHNT, CDR2 YYREEE (reference sequence). Losses at the gene ends were 0 bases for V and 1 base for J; bases not matched to a gene: 1. The CDR3 coding sequence is TGTGCCAGCAGCTTGGGGGGACAGTCCTACGAGCAGTACTTC. As protein: CASSLGGQSYEQYF.

The table lists this clonotype with many counts. The V and J genes are TRBV7-9 and TRBJ2-1; 7 bases align to TRBD2. Germline V gives CDR1 SEHNR, CDR2 FQNEAQ (reference sequence). V lost 4 bases to trimming and J lost 6 bases; unmatched junction nucleotides: 0. This CDR3 contains 12 residues. The DNA for the CDR3 is TGTGCCAGCAGCTGGACTAGCAATGAGCAGTTCTTC. Residues: CASSWTSNEQFF. Complete variable domain (other parts from reference TRBV7-9 and TRBJ2-1): DTGVSQNPRHKITKRGQNVTFRCDPISEHNRLYWYRQTLGQGPEFLTYFQNEAQLEKSRLLSDRFSAERPKGSFSTLEIQRTEQGDSAMYLCASSWTSNEQFFGPGTRLTVL.

This clonotype came up many times. The chain uses TRBV12-3 or TRBV12-4 and TRBJ2-5; a possible D gene is TRBD2 (6 bases). Deletions cut 2 bases from V and 5 bases from J, with 15 bases between. The CDR3 spans 15 residues. DNA for the CDR3: TGTGCCAGCAGTTTATTGGGGGGAGGTGGGGAGACCCAGTACTTC. It translates to CASSLLGGGGETQYF.

This clonotype has a handful of counts. This chain joins TRBV27 and TRBJ2-7; D perhaps matches TRBD2 (6 bases). The CDR3 length is 15 residues. From germline, CDR1 is MNHEY and CDR2 SMNVEV (reference sequence). V was pared by 4 bases and J by 5 bases, with 18 bases between. The CDR3 here is CASSSGLGTQHEQYF. CDR3 sequence (DNA): TGTGCCAGCAGTTCAGGACTTGGGACTCAACACGAGCAGTACTTC.

This clonotype was seen once. The CDR3, as DNA: TGTGCCAGCAGCGTAGAGGAGGGAGATAGCTACGAGCAGTACTTC. Protein sequence: CASSVEEGDSYEQYF. The rearrangement joins TRBV9 to TRBJ2-7; tentative D call: TRBD2 (6 bases). Trimming left V 0 bases short and J 3 bases short, with 13 bases between. Germline V gives CDR1 SGDLS, CDR2 YYNGEE. The CDR3 consists of 15 residues.

Of note for this clonotype: Being one base from a much bigger clone, this may be a read error. The chain is built from TRBV20-1 and TRBJ1-4; D is undetermined. Deletions cut 3 bases from V and 12 bases from J, with 20 bases between. The CDR3 has 14 residues. The germline CDR1 and CDR2 sequences are DFQATT and SNEGSKA (reference sequence). Here the CDR3 DNA reads TGCAGTGCTAGTCGTCGGCAGACCCCAACGGAACTGTTTTTT. It specifies CSASRRQTPTELFF.

The genes are TRBV7-2 and TRBJ2-7; 13 bases agree with TRBD2. J lost 0 bases, V lost 6 bases, and 14 bases had no gene match. The germline V gene encodes CDR1 SGHTA and CDR2 FQGNSA. The CDR3 totals 19 residues. CDR3: CASSRTSGGAPPCSYEQYF. CDR3 coding DNA: TGTGCCAGCAGTCGGACTAGCGGGGGTGCACCTCCGTGCTCCTACGAGCAGTACTTC.

This clonotype was counted many times. This chain connects TRBV12-3 or TRBV12-4 to TRBJ2-3, with TRBD2 as a possible D gene (5 bases). Trimming stripped 1 base from V and 6 bases from J, with 11 bases between. The CDR3 totals 14 residues. CDR3 sequence (DNA): TGTGCCAGCAGTTTAGATAGGAGGAGGGATACGCAGTATTTT. Protein sequence: CASSLDRRRDTQYF.

This clonotype has ten or more counts. The rearrangement joins TRBV20-1 to TRBJ2-7; no clear D gene. Trimming pared 6 bases from V and 0 bases from J, leaving 9 bases between. Germline lookup yields CDR1 DFQATT and CDR2 SNEGSKA (reference sequence). CDR3 length: 12 amino acids. For the CDR3, the DNA is TGCAGTGCCCCCGGAAACTCCTACGAGCAGTACTTC. This gives the protein CSAPGNSYEQYF.

This clonotype has just a few counts. This rearrangement joins TRBV27 to TRBJ2-1, with D tentatively TRBD1 (5 bases). From germline, CDR1 is MNHEY and CDR2 SMNVEV (reference sequence). This CDR3 region has 15 residues. Trimming shortened V by 7 bases and J by 3 bases, and 16 bases separated the two germline ends. The CDR3 sequence: CASTPTALIYNEQFF. CDR3 sequence (DNA): TGTGCCAGCACTCCGACAGCTCTAATCTACAATGAGCAGTTCTTC.

As concerns this clonotype: A much larger clone lies one base from this, so it may be a read error. The chain recombines TRBV4-1 with TRBJ2-7; D possibly matches TRBD1 or TRBD2 (5 bases each). The germline CDR1 and CDR2 sequences are MGHRA and YSYEKL. The CDR3 length is 14 residues. The CDR3 spells CAGSQGGHAYEQYF. CDR3 nucleotide sequence: TGCGCCGGCAGCCAAGGAGGACATGCCTACGAGCAGTACTTC.

Of note for this clonotype: A much larger clone is a single base away; this may be a read error. The CDR3 sequence is CSARSSSGLYEQYF. The DNA for the CDR3 is TGCAGTGCTAGGTCCTCTAGCGGTCTCTACGAGCAGTACTTC. The rearrangement links TRBV20-1 to TRBJ2-7, with TRBD2 identical over 7 bases. The CDR3 loop spans 14 amino acids. J lost 3 bases, V lost 3 bases, and 8 bases had no gene match. Germline CDR1 and CDR2: DFQATT and SNEGSKA (reference sequence).

As regards this clonotype: A much bigger clone sits one base away, suggesting this may be a read error. The rearrangement links TRBV5-6 to TRBJ2-7; possibly TRBD2 for D (5 bases). The CDR3 length is 13 residues. The V and J ends lost 2 bases and 6 bases respectively, with 12 bases between them. Per germline, CDR1 SGHDT and CDR2 YYEEEE. The CDR3 region has the DNA TGTGCCAGCAGCTTCCCCCCGGGGTTCGAGCAGTACTTC. Translated, it gives CASSFPPGFEQYF.

This clonotype has only a few counts. Given a much more abundant clone one base away, this may be a read error. V usage is TRBV7-9 and J usage is TRBJ2-5; D is uncertain. Germline V gives CDR1 SEHNR, CDR2 FQNEAQ (reference sequence). Trimming left V 1 base short and J 3 bases short, with 9 bases between. This CDR3 is 14 amino acids long. The DNA of the CDR3 is TGTGCCAGCAGCTTAGTACCCAGTAAAGAGACCCAGTACTTC. It translates to CASSLVPSKETQYF.

For this clonotype: At one end the junction does not follow the germline gene, possibly because of a read error. CDR3 protein: CASSALARGITDTQYF. The CDR3 region has the DNA TGCGCCAGCAGCGCACTAGCGAGGGGGATCACAGATACGCAGTATTTT. The chain links TRBV7-3 to TRBJ2-3; D is perhaps TRBD2 (7 bases). Germline V gene data show CDR1 as SGHTA and CDR2 as FQGTGA. This CDR3 spans 16 amino acids.

This clonotype occurred many times. The chain joins TRBV9 to TRBJ1-3; D call uncertain. The CDR3 loop spans 16 amino acids. The germline V and J ends were trimmed by 4 bases and 0 bases, with 14 bases remaining between them. Per germline, CDR1 SGDLS and CDR2 YYNGEE. This CDR3 is CASSPKTASSGNTIYF. CDR3 nucleotides: TGTGCCAGCAGCCCCAAAACAGCGAGCTCTGGAAACACCATATATTTT.

This clonotype was counted between two and nine times. This could be a read error, since a much larger clone is one nucleotide away. The CDR3, as DNA: TGTGCCAGCAGTCCCGGACCGGGACAGGGGACTGATCAGTACTTC. Its translation is CASSPGPGQGTDQYF. The J gene is TRBJ2-7, the V gene TRBV12-3 or TRBV12-4, with 10 bases aligning to TRBD1. V gave up 5 bases and J gave up 10 bases; unmatched junction bases: 14. This CDR3 is 15 amino acids long.

V gene TRBV27 combines with J gene TRBJ1-3, with D possibly being TRBD1 (6 bases). Trimming removed 5 bases at V and 0 bases at J, with 8 bases between. Looked up from germline, CDR1 is MNHEY and CDR2 is SMNVEV (reference sequence). CDR3 length: 14 residues. DNA for the CDR3: TGTGCCAGCAGTCCGGACAGCTCTGGAAACACCATATATTTT. It translates to CASSPDSSGNTIYF.

Regarding this clonotype: A read error may produce the germline difference seen at one junction end. The chain joins TRBV3-1 to TRBJ1-2; weak D call: TRBD1 (6 bases). In germline, CDR1 is LGHDT, CDR2 YNNKEL (reference sequence). The CDR3 contains 16 residues. CDR3 sequence: CASSPHDVRGIGGYAF. The CDR3 DNA follows: TGTGCCAGCAGCCCCCATGACGTCAGGGGCATAGGTGGCTACGCCTTC.

This clonotype was seen many times. The chain couples TRBV6-1 to TRBJ1-4; D is unclear. V gave up 6 bases and J gave up 4 bases, with 12 bases separating them. The CDR3 has 14 residues. The germline V gene has CDR1 MNHNS and CDR2 SASEGT. The CDR3: CASRPRLGNEKLFF. The CDR3, as DNA: TGTGCCAGCAGACCCCGGCTTGGTAATGAAAAACTGTTTTTT.

V gene TRBV18 combines with J gene TRBJ1-3; D possibly corresponds to TRBD1 (6 bases). Germline V lookup: CDR1 KGHSH, CDR2 LQKENI. The CDR3 sequence is 15 residues long. V was clipped by 5 bases and J by 0 bases, with 11 bases between them. The chain's CDR3 is CASSAKGGSGNTIYF. The CDR3 DNA reads as TGTGCCAGCTCAGCAAAAGGGGGCTCTGGAAACACCATATATTTT.

In this sample, this clonotype turned up many times. CDR3 bases: TGTGCCAGCAGCTTAGTGAGGGAGGCCTATGTGGGCTATGGCTACACCTTC. The encoded protein is CASSLVREAYVGYGYTF. The rearrangement uses TRBV7-9 and TRBJ1-2; D is uncertain. Per germline, CDR1 SEHNR and CDR2 FQNEAQ (reference sequence). The CDR3 is 17 residues long. V dropped 1 base and J dropped 4 bases, with 19 bases sitting between them.

This clonotype was found many times. The rearrangement links TRBV5-1 to TRBJ2-6; D is unclear. CDR3 length: 16 amino acids. Per germline, CDR1 SGHRS and CDR2 YFSETQ. V was trimmed by 4 bases and J by 0 bases, leaving 11 bases between them. CDR3 in amino acids: CASSTQASSGANVLTF. CDR3 DNA sequence: TGCGCCAGCAGCACTCAAGCAAGCTCTGGGGCCAACGTCCTGACTTTC.

Comments on this clonotype: One junction end does not reproduce the germline sequence, and a read error may be involved. The V gene is TRBV19, the J gene TRBJ1-2, with no clear D. Germline-derived CDR1 and CDR2 are LNHDA and SQIVND (reference sequence). The CDR3 sequence is 12 residues long. DNA for the CDR3: TGTGCCAGTAGTACCTCGGGCTATGGCTACGCCTTC. Its protein product is CASSTSGYGYAF.

This clonotype was detected only a few times. V gene TRBV2 combines with J gene TRBJ1-1, with D unresolved. CDR3 length equals 16 residues. Trimming removed 7 bases at V and 4 bases at J, with 22 bases between. The germline CDR1 and CDR2 sequences are SNHLY and FYNNEI. This chain's CDR3 is CASTEGRVEDGTEAFF. Here the CDR3 DNA reads TGTGCCAGCACCGAAGGGAGGGTCGAAGACGGCACTGAAGCTTTCTTT.

This clonotype was seen repeatedly, ten times or more. The V and J genes are TRBV10-1 and TRBJ1-5; D is unresolved. The CDR3 is 12 residues long. Deletions cut 3 bases from V and 9 bases from J, with 9 bases between. The germline V gene encodes CDR1 WNHNN and CDR2 SYGVQD (reference sequence). DNA of the CDR3: TGCGCCAGCAGTGATGGGGTGCGGCCCCAGCATTTT. Its protein product is CASSDGVRPQHF.

The J gene is TRBJ2-1, the V gene TRBV5-1, with 10 bases that match TRBD2. The CDR3 has 16 residues. CDR1 and CDR2 from the germline V gene are SGHRS and YFSETQ. V shed 6 bases and J 7 bases; nucleotides not matched to a gene: 13. CDR3 DNA: TGCGCCAGCAAGGTCGCCTTAGCGGGAGGAGGTAATGAGCAGTTCTTC. Its protein is CASKVALAGGGNEQFF.